Described below is a single TCR beta chain sequence and its context. Its antigen is unidentified. Repertoires were generated with immunoSEQ multiplex PCR, while TCRdb's copy carries only in-frame clones and drops some. The table includes about 110,000 clones, 70% to 90% detected once. Germline V gives CDR1 LGHDT, CDR2 YNNKEL (reference sequence). V shed 0 bases and J shed 8 bases, with 10 bases lying between them. This CDR3 spans 14 amino acids. The data derive from a study of T cell responses to AZD1222 COVID-19 vaccine. Findings and caveats of the study: Breadth and depth of Spike-specific TCRs rose after two AZD1222 doses. The donors showed a predominance of white British ancestry and of females, with possible underestimation of clonal diversity. Reportedly, nearly half of unique spike TCRs recognized epitopes outside B.1.351/B.1.1.7 mutations.

The TCR originated in an adult who received the AZD1222 COVID-19 vaccine. The genes are TRBV3-1 (or the pseudogene TRBV3-2) and TRBJ1-4; D is unclear. The source material was peripheral blood, sampled 28 days after the second AZD1222 dose. CDR3 sequence reads: CASSQDVLREKLFF. The DNA for the CDR3 is TGTGCCAGCAGCCAAGACGTCCTTAGGGAAAAACTGTTTTTT.